This T cell receptor (beta chain) was captured by sequencing in a study of PD-L1 blockade in urothelial cancer (dated by TCRdb to between 2016 and 2019). Concerning the study at large: All patients started therapy around 2014 and received atezolizumab 1,200 mg intravenously every 3 weeks. In the same patients, whole exome sequencing and RNA sequencing of pretreatment tumors were performed in addition to TCR sequencing. Durable clinical benefit was achieved by nine patients and was not achieved by 20 patients. The study, an exploratory multi-omic analysis, examined somatic, immune and clinical correlates of response to PD-L1 blockade with atezolizumab in urothelial cancer. Blood samples were analyzed 3 weeks after the start of treatment (second dose) and 6 weeks after the start of treatment. Blood samples gave median yields of around 150,000 T cells and some 80,000 unique TCRs, along with a median clonality of roughly 0.08. Durable clinical benefit was defined as a progression-free survival longer than 6 months, and TCR features were additionally tested against progression-free survival and overall survival. About 85% of the roughly 29 patients were identified as males with urothelial cancer of bladder origin, and a prior smoking history was reported by 18 of 29 patients. Patients had an ECOG performance status of 0 or 1 and had received between 0 and 3 prior chemotherapy regimens. Approximately 30 patients had pretreatment blood TCR-seq, approximately 24 had at least one posttreatment blood collection, and approximately 24 had tumor TCR-seq. TCR sequencing covered pretreatment tumor samples and matched, serially collected peripheral blood taken before and after atezolizumab treatment.

CDR1 and CDR2 (LGHNA, YNFKEQ) derive from the germline V gene. The CDR3 sequence holds 16 residues, the cysteine and phenylalanine included. Only the CDR3 region is kept as DNA, spanning 48 bases read in frame from base 1. The germline V and J ends show losses of 0 bases and 3 bases respectively, and no gene match explains 7 bases of the junction. The time point label on this specimen signifies: peripheral blood 6 weeks after treatment start. A total of 29 patients with locally advanced or metastatic urothelial carcinoma, treated at Memorial Sloan Kettering on a trial protocol, made up the cohort. Peripheral blood mononuclear cells were collected pretreatment and during treatment, with between 1 and 8 total time points per patient. The Qiagen DNeasy Blood extraction kit was used to purify genomic DNA from total PBMCs and from tumor samples. PBMCs were collected pretreatment and during treatment, and were isolated and stored as previously described.

Study-wide findings and limitations: A pretreatment peripheral blood TCR clonality below the median was linked to improved progression-free and overall survival. At 3 weeks after the start of treatment, tumor-associated TCR clones in peripheral blood had expanded more in patients with durable benefit (n of about 22, p = 0.022). Small sample size (n ≈ 30) and many exploratory analyses mean the results are intended to be hypothesis-generating.

With regard to this clone: Its binding antigen is unknown. No qualities accompany the bases; no much larger clone lies one base away.

Synthetic TCR analog templates were spiked into each PCR so that absolute template abundance could be estimated from read counts. Using the immunoSEQ assay, TCRbeta CDR3 regions were amplified from genomic DNA with bias-controlled V and J gene primers. Sequencing of rearranged TCRbeta segments was performed at approximately 20X coverage. The authors' pipeline ran thus. Sequencing errors were corrected by clustering and CDR3s were annotated against IMGT to assign V, D and J genes. Only productive TCRbeta rearrangements were used in downstream analyses, excluding out-of-frame or stop-codon sequences. To compute clonality, Shannon entropy was normalized by the log of the number of unique productive sequences and then subtracted from one. Clones differing between time points or between blood and tumor were identified by Fisher's exact test with Benjamini-Hochberg correction at adjusted p below 0.01. What TCRdb holds here is the immuneACCESS table cut down to in-frame rearrangements. Part of the clones is not present; checked against another copy, under half of the missing clones reflect an unresolved V gene, and the others are unexplained. V, J and clone size derive from that table, while D and trimming were established from the DNA sequence. The sample table shows nearly 50,000 clones, and approximately 81% are seen once. The top ten hold 8.8% of the sample.

This TCR derives from a man between 65 and 85 years old with urothelial cancer. The sample was PBMCs, taken around atezolizumab (anti-PD-L1) treatment. Recombination joined TRBV4-2 with TRBJ2-7; TRBD2 fits 8 bases in the junction. The CDR3 region has the sequence CASSQDLSGGYYEQYF. The sequenced DNA is TGTGCCAGCAGCCAAGATCTAAGCGGGGGATACTACGAGCAGTACTTC.